This T cell receptor (beta chain) was captured in a study of T cells in Graves' hyperthyroidism and ophthalmopathy. RNA transcripts yielded amplified TCR beta CDR3 regions. The HTBI set primed first-round TCR CDR3 RT-PCR. TCRdb processed the multiplex PCR reads anew with MiXCR; each CDR3 protein has one entry. This table holds some 270,000 distinct CDR3 sequences, around 15% found once. There are 16 residues in the CDR3. The germline CDR1 and CDR2 sequences are LGHDT and YNNKEL (reference sequence). V lost 1 base, J lost 1 base, and 13 bases lay in between. Diagnoses were established using clinical symptoms, serum thyroxine and TRAb, thyroid ultrasound and orbital computed tomography. At least ten counts were recorded for this clonotype.

The source material was blood. This chain links TRBV3-1 with TRBJ1-1; D remains unclear. This receptor was taken from a woman between 40 and 55 years old with Graves' hyperthyroidism. The CDR3, as DNA: TGTGCCAGCAGCCAAGTAAGAGGGTCAGGGAACACTGAAGCTTTCTTT. It codes for CASSQVRGSGNTEAFF.